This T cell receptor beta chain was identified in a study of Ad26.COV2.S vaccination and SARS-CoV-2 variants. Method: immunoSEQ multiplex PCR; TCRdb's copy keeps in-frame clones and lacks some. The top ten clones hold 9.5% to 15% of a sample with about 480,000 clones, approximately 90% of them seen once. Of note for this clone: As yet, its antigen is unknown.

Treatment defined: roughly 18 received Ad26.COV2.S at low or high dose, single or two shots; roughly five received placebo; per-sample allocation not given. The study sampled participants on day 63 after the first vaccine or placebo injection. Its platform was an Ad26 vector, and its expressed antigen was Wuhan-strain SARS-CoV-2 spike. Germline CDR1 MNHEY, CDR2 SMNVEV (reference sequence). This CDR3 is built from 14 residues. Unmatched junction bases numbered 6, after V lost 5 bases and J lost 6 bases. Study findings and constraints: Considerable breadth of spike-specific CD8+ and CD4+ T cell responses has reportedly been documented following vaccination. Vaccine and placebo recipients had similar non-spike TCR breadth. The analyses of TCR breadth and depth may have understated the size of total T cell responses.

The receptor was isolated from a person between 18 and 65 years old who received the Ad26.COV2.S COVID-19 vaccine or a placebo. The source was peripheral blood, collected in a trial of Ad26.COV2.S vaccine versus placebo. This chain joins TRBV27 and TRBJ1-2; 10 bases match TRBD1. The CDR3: CASSTGTGVNGYTF. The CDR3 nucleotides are TGTGCCAGCAGTACCGGGACAGGGGTGAATGGCTACACCTTC.